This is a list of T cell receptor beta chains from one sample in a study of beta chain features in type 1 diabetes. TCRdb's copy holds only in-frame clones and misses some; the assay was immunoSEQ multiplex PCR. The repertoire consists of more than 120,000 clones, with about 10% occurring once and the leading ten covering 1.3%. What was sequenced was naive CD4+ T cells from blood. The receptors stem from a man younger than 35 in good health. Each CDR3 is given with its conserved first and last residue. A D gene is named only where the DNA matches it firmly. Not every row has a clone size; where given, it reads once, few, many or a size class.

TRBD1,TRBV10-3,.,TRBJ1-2,CAISESRTGTGYTF,TGTGCCATCAGTGAGTCGAGGACAGGCACCGGCTACACCTTC
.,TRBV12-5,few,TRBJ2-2,CASGLLRGNTGELFF,TGTGCTAGTGGTTTGCTCAGGGGTAACACCGGGGAGCTGTTTTTT
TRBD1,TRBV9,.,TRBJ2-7,CASSVSFSTGETSYEQYF,TGTGCCAGCAGCGTTTCATTCAGTACAGGGGAAACCTCCTACGAGCAGTACTTC
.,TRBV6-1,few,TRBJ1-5,CASHSRAPSNQPQHF,TGTGCCAGCCATTCCAGGGCCCCCAGCAATCAGCCCCAGCATTTT
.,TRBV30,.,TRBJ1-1,CAWSVRSLFTEAFF,TGTGCCTGGAGTGTCAGGTCGCTGTTCACTGAAGCTTTCTTT
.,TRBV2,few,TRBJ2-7,CAQAPPRGTYEQYF,TGTGCCCAGGCGCCCCCCAGGGGCACCTACGAGCAGTACTTC
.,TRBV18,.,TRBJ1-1,CASSPQGKNTEAFF,TGTGCCAGCTCACCACAGGGGAAGAACACTGAAGCTTTCTTT
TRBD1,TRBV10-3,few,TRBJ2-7,CAISGDRVANEQYF,TGTGCCATCAGTGGCGACAGGGTAGCCAACGAGCAGTACTTC
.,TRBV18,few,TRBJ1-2,CASSPGQGSQNGYTF,TGTGCCAGCTCACCGGGGCAGGGGAGTCAAAATGGCTACACCTTC
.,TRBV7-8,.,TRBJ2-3,CASSHGGVDTQYF,TGTGCCAGCAGCCACGGCGGCGTGGATACGCAGTATTTT
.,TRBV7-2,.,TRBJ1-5,CASSLREKNQPQHF,TGTGCCAGCAGCTTACGGGAGAAGAATCAGCCCCAGCATTTT
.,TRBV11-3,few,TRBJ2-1,CASSLLYNEQFF,TGTGCCAGCAGCTTACTCTACAATGAGCAGTTCTTC
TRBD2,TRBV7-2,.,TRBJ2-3,CASSLGLLAGGTDTQYF,TGTGCCAGCAGCTTGGGCCTACTAGCGGGGGGCACAGATACGCAGTATTTT
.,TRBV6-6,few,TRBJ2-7,CASSMGPDGQYF,TGTGCCAGCAGTATGGGGCCTGACGGGCAGTACTTC
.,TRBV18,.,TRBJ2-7,CASSPPEGRHEQYF,TGTGCCAGCTCACCGCCAGAGGGTCGCCACGAGCAGTACTTC
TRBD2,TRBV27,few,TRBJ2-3,CASSLAGGTDTQYF,TGTGCCAGCAGCCTAGCGGGAGGTACAGATACGCAGTATTTT
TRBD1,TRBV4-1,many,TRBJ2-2,CASSPGQGTAGELFF,TGCGCCAGCAGCCCGGGACAGGGAACGGCCGGGGAGCTGTTTTTT
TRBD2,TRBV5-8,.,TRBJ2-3,CASRSLGGDYTQYF,TGTGCCAGCAGATCCCTGGGGGGGGACTATACGCAGTATTTT
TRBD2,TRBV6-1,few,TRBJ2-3,CACRLAGGTDTQYF,TGTGCCTGCCGACTAGCGGGAGGCACAGATACGCAGTATTTT
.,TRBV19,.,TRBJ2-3,CASSDGAASTDTQYF,TGTGCCAGTAGTGATGGAGCAGCCAGCACAGATACGCAGTATTTT
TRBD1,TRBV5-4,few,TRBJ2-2,CASSSGTGNTGELFF,TGTGCCAGCAGCTCCGGGACAGGGAACACCGGGGAGCTGTTTTTT
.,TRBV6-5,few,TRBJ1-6,CASSYRTDYNSPLHF,TGTGCCAGCAGTTATAGGACAGACTATAATTCACCCCTCCACTTT
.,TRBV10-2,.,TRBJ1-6,CASSESQGAVYGSPLHF,TGCGCCAGCAGTGAGTCGCAAGGGGCCGTATACGGATCACCCCTCCACTTT
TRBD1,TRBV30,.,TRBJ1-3,CAWTPGQGTVGNTIYF,TGTGCCTGGACCCCGGGACAGGGGACAGTTGGAAACACCATATATTTT
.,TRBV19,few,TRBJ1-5,CASTPGLHQPQHF,TGTGCCAGTACCCCGGGACTTCATCAGCCCCAGCATTTT
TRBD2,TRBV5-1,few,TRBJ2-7,CASSLTSGGTYEQYF,TGCGCCAGCAGCTTAACTAGCGGGGGCACCTACGAGCAGTACTTC
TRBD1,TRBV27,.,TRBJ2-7,CATWDRGTYEQYF,TGTGCCACCTGGGACAGGGGGACCTACGAGCAGTACTTC
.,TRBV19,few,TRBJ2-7,CASSIPGLYEQYF,TGTGCCAGTAGTATTCCGGGACTCTACGAGCAGTACTTC
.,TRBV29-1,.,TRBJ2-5,CSVEGLETQYF,TGCAGCGTTGAAGGGCTCGAGACCCAGTACTTC
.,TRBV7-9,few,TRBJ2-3,CASSHRRSGWDTDTQYF,TGTGCCAGCAGCCACCGACGGTCGGGGTGGGACACAGATACGCAGTATTTT
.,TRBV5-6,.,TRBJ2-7,CASSRGRYEQYF,TGTGCCAGCAGCAGGGGTAGGTACGAGCAGTACTTC
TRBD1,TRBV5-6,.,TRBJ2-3,CASSLFGQGATDTQYF,TGTGCCAGCAGCTTGTTCGGGCAGGGGGCGACAGATACGCAGTATTTT
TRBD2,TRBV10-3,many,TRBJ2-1,CAITRTSVYNEQFF,TGTGCCATCACCCGGACTAGCGTCTACAATGAGCAGTTCTTC
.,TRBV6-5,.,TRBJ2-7,CASSFSSLNAYEQYF,TGTGCCAGCAGTTTCTCTTCTCTAAACGCCTACGAGCAGTACTTC
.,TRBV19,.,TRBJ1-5,CASSKRGWNQPQHF,TGTGCCAGTAGTAAGCGGGGTTGGAATCAGCCCCAGCATTTT
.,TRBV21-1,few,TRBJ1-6,CASSKAAGADSPLHF,TGTGCCAGCAGCAAAGCAGCAGGGGCGGATTCACCCCTCCACTTT
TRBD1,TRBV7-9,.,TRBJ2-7,CASSSGTGFYEQYF,TGTGCCAGCAGTTCCGGGACAGGCTTTTACGAGCAGTACTTC
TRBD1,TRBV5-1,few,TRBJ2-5,CASSLFGQGDQETQYF,TGCGCCAGCAGCTTGTTTGGACAGGGGGACCAAGAGACCCAGTACTTC
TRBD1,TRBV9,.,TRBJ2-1,CASSDRGTGGFSYNEQFF,TGTGCCAGCAGTGACCGCGGGACAGGGGGGTTTTCCTACAATGAGCAGTTCTTC
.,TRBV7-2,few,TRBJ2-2,CASSWVSTGEHGELFF,TGTGCCAGCAGCTGGGTTTCTACCGGGGAACACGGGGAGCTGTTTTTT
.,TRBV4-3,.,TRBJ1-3,CASSQGTAGNTIYF,TGCGCCAGCAGCCAAGGGACAGCTGGAAACACCATATATTTT
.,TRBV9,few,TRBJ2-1,CASSVVGDYPYNEQFF,TGTGCCAGCAGCGTAGTCGGAGACTATCCCTACAATGAGCAGTTCTTC
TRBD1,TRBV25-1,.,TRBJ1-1,CASSEARTGGFTEAFF,TGTGCCAGCAGTGAAGCCAGGACAGGGGGTTTTACTGAAGCTTTCTTT
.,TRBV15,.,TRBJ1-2,CATSYLLGGGYGYTF,TGTGCCACCAGCTACCTGTTGGGAGGTGGCTATGGCTACACCTTC
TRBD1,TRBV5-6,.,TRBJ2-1,CASSSPTGGSHNEQFF,TGTGCCAGCAGCTCCCCGACAGGGGGCTCACACAATGAGCAGTTCTTC
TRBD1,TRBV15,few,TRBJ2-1,CATSRVQGAQNHQFF,TGTGCCACCAGCAGGGTACAGGGGGCACAAAACCATCAGTTCTTC
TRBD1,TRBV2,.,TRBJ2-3,CASTISIRDRGRADTQYF,TGTGCCAGCACCATCTCGATCCGGGACAGGGGGCGGGCAGATACGCAGTATTTT
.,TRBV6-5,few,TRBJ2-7,CAGTRGGSYEQYF,TGTGCCGGAACCAGGGGTGGGTCCTACGAGCAGTACTTC
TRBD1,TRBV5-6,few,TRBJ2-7,CASSINQGAWYEQYF,TGTGCCAGCAGCATCAACCAGGGGGCTTGGTACGAGCAGTACTTC
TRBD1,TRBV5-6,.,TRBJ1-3,CASSYPDRGRNTIYF,TGTGCCAGCAGCTACCCGGACAGGGGGAGAAACACCATATATTTT
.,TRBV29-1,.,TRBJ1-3,CSVGLRDTIYF,TGCAGCGTTGGACTTCGGGACACCATATATTTT
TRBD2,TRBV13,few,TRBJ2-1,CASSLGNPLAGGPNEQFF,TGTGCCAGCAGCTTAGGAAACCCTCTAGCGGGGGGGCCCAATGAGCAGTTCTTC
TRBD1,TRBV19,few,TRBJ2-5,CASSQQGVLKTQYF,TGTGCCAGTAGTCAGCAGGGGGTGTTGAAGACCCAGTACTTC
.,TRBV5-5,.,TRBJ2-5,CASSLLPDRMGETQYF,TGTGCCAGCAGCCTCCTTCCCGACAGGATGGGTGAGACCCAGTACTTC